The next 30 T cell receptor beta chains were all read from a single sample in a study of shared clonotypes between healthy human individuals. The protocol was immunoSEQ multiplex PCR, while the TCRdb copy is restricted to in-frame clones and leaves out a portion. Found here are around 600,000 clones, 85% to 95% of them singletons; the top ten hold approximately 0.11%. CD45RO-negative, CCR7-positively selected cells formed the naive CD8 fraction, excluding terminally differentiated effector memory CD45RA+ cells. Input material: naive CD8+ T cells sorted from blood. These TCRs come from a woman aged 30 to 39 in good health.

The chain joins TRBV28 to TRBJ1-2; D gene unclear. There are 13 residues in the CDR3. Germline assignment: CDR1 MDHEN and CDR2 SYDVKM. V lost 10 bases to trimming and J lost 5 bases, with 17 bases between them. In DNA form, the CDR3 reads TGTGCCATTCCGGGCCCAGGCTCATATGGCTACACCTTC. This sequence encodes CAIPGPGSYGYTF.

V gene TRBV6-1 combines with J gene TRBJ2-7; D is perhaps TRBD2 (6 bases). This CDR3 spans 15 amino acids. Germline V gives CDR1 MNHNS, CDR2 SASEGT. V lost 1 base and J lost 4, with 14 bases in between. CDR3 in amino acids: CASSEGGGIYYEQYF. The DNA for the CDR3 is TGTGCCAGCAGTGAAGGAGGAGGGATTTATTACGAGCAGTACTTC.

This chain joins TRBV6-6 and TRBJ2-1; D is unresolved. This CDR3 contains 11 residues. CDR1 is MNHNY, CDR2 SVGAGI, per germline (reference sequence). V was pared by 0 bases and J by 10 bases, with 4 bases between. The CDR3 DNA follows: TGTGCCAGCAGTTACTCCGAGGAGCAGTTCTTC. This encodes CASSYSEEQFF.

This chain connects TRBV7-9 to TRBJ2-2, with D perhaps TRBD1 (6 bases). The V end was cut by 7 bases, the J end by 2 bases, with 23 bases between. The CDR3 covers 18 residues. Germline V gene lookup returns CDR1 SEHNR and CDR2 FQNEAQ (reference sequence). The CDR3 DNA reads TGTGCCAGCATCTATCTAGCTAACAGGGAGATTAACACCGGGGAGCTGTTTTTT. Amino acid sequence: CASIYLANREINTGELFF. Complete variable domain (other parts from reference TRBV7-9 and TRBJ2-2): DTGVSQNPRHKITKRGQNVTFRCDPISEHNRLYWYRQTLGQGPEFLTYFQNEAQLEKSRLLSDRFSAERPKGSFSTLEIQRTEQGDSAMYLCASIYLANREINTGELFFGEGSRLTVL.

The chain recombines TRBV12-5 with TRBJ1-2, with 8 bases lining up with TRBD1. Germline V CDR1 and CDR2: LGHNT, FRNRAP. The CDR3 consists of 17 residues. Trimming cost V 0 bases and J 4 bases; bases outside gene matches: 10. The CDR3 sequence: CASGLVTGGPRFYGYTF. CDR3 bases: TGTGCTAGTGGTTTGGTCACAGGGGGACCACGCTTCTATGGCTACACCTTC.

The CDR3 region has the DNA TGCGCCAGCAGTGAGGCAACAGGGGGCAAAAACATTCAGTACTTC. This gives the protein CASSEATGGKNIQYF. The J gene is TRBJ2-4, the V gene TRBV10-1, with 8 positions matching TRBD1. The CDR3 covers 15 residues. V shed 2 bases and J 3 bases; nucleotides not matched to a gene: 3. Germline CDR1 is WNHNN and CDR2 is SYGVQD (reference sequence).

The chain recombines TRBV6-1 with TRBJ1-1; D gene ambiguous. CDR3 length equals 16 residues. Deletions cut 4 bases from V and 2 bases from J, with 17 bases between. CDR1 and CDR2 (germline): MNHNS, SASEGT. In DNA form, the CDR3 reads TGTGCCAGCAGTGCGACCCGGATACAGATCAACACTGAAGCTTTCTTT. Its translation is CASSATRIQINTEAFF.

V and J are TRBV27 and TRBJ2-1, with 10 bases identical to TRBD2. The CDR3 has 15 amino acids. V trimming: 5 bases; J trimming: 7 bases; junction bases outside the gene matches: 8. Germline lookup yields CDR1 MNHEY and CDR2 SMNVEV (reference sequence). CDR3 sequence: CASSPIAGGGNEQFF. The CDR3 nucleotides are TGTGCCAGCAGTCCTATAGCGGGAGGTGGTAATGAGCAGTTCTTC.

This clone was seen a few times. The genes are TRBV7-9 and TRBJ2-7; the D gene is possibly TRBD2 (5 bases). The germline CDR1 and CDR2 sequences are SEHNR and FQNEAQ (reference sequence). The germline V and J ends were trimmed by 5 bases and 3 bases, with 11 bases remaining between them. CDR3 length: 13 residues. CDR3 in amino acids: CASSQDGLYEQYF. Written as DNA, the CDR3 is TGTGCCAGCAGCCAGGACGGACTCTACGAGCAGTACTTC.

The rearrangement joins TRBV5-3 to TRBJ2-1; the D gene could be TRBD1 or TRBD2 (5 bases each). TRBV5-3 is an open reading frame, and its role is uncertain. Trimming took 2 bases from V and 0 from J, leaving 15 bases between them. There are 17 residues in the CDR3. The CDR3 bases are TGTGCCAGAAGCTTTCCGGGACCAGGAAGCTCCTACAATGAGCAGTTCTTC. Encoded protein: CARSFPGPGSSYNEQFF.

CDR3 loop: CATLSDSIYGYTF. The CDR3 nucleotides are TGTGCCACCCTCTCGGACAGTATCTATGGCTACACCTTC. The chain uses TRBV11-2 and TRBJ1-2; D may be TRBD1 (6 bases). V was cut by 10 bases and J by 4 bases, with 16 bases left in between. The germline CDR1 and CDR2 sequences are SGHAT and FQNNGV. This CDR3 has 13 amino acids.

V is TRBV5-1 and J is TRBJ1-5; D gene ambiguous. Germline CDR1 and CDR2: SGHRS and YFSETQ. This CDR3 contains 15 residues. The V end was cut by 0 bases, the J end by 6 bases, with 13 bases between. Here the CDR3 reads CASSLEGSLGQPQHF. The DNA of the CDR3 is TGCGCCAGCAGCTTGGAGGGTTCTTTGGGTCAGCCCCAGCATTTT.

J is TRBJ2-1 and V is TRBV7-9; no clear D gene. The CDR3 length is 16 residues. Trimming removed 2 bases at V and 0 bases at J, with 11 bases between. Germline V gene sequence: CDR1 SEHNR, CDR2 FQNEAQ (reference sequence). The CDR3 bases are TGTGCCAGCAGCTTATCCGCTCTTAGCTCCTACAATGAGCAGTTCTTC. This sequence encodes CASSLSALSSYNEQFF.

This chain connects TRBV10-2 to TRBJ2-5, with D perhaps matching TRBD2 (6 bases). The CDR3 has 15 amino acids. Trimming left V 2 bases short and J 5 bases short, with 15 bases between. CDR1 WSHSY and CDR2 SAAADI come from the germline V gene. CDR3 residues: CASSELEGSGETQYF. The CDR3 DNA sequence: TGCGCCAGCAGTGAGCTGGAGGGATCGGGCGAGACCCAGTACTTC.

This chain joins TRBV7-9 and TRBJ2-3; the D is unclear. Germline V gene lookup returns CDR1 SEHNR and CDR2 FQNEAQ (reference sequence). The CDR3 has 15 amino acids. V lost 5 bases and J 4 bases, leaving 16 bases between the germline ends. For the CDR3, the DNA is TGTGCCAGCAGCCCGGCAGCCTCAGTTGCAGATACGCAGTATTTT. Amino acid sequence: CASSPAASVADTQYF.

This chain connects TRBV29-1 to TRBJ2-2; a weak D match, TRBD2 (5 bases). Deletions cut 6 bases from V and 7 bases from J, with 15 bases between. The CDR3 has 13 amino acids. Germline loops: CDR1 SQVTM, CDR2 ANQGSEA. The DNA for the CDR3 is TGCAGCGTGACCACCGGGGTTTTCGGGGAGCTGTTTTTT. It is translated as CSVTTGVFGELFF.

This chain connects TRBV20-1 to TRBJ2-7, with D uncertain. Deletions cut 5 bases from V and 2 bases from J, with 4 bases between. Germline CDR1 is DFQATT and CDR2 is SNEGSKA (reference sequence). The CDR3 is 10 amino acids. CDR3 region: CSAGAYEQYF. The CDR3 DNA sequence: TGCAGTGCTGGGGCCTACGAGCAGTACTTC.

The rearrangement uses TRBV27 and TRBJ2-7; 7 positions match TRBD2. Looked up from germline, CDR1 is MNHEY and CDR2 is SMNVEV (reference sequence). The CDR3 is 15 amino acids. J lost 4 bases, V lost 5 bases, and 11 bases had no gene match. The CDR3 protein is CASSGGGGPAYEQYF. CDR3 nucleotide sequence: TGTGCCAGCAGTGGGGGGGGAGGGCCAGCATACGAGCAGTACTTC.

The J gene is TRBJ1-1, the V gene TRBV10-1; D unresolved. V was pared by 7 bases and J by 1 base, with 16 bases between. The CDR3 totals 15 residues. CDR1 is WNHNN, CDR2 SYGVQD, per germline (reference sequence). DNA for the CDR3: TGCGCCAGCACCGAGTTATGGGAGGAGAACACTGAAGCTTTCTTT. Protein: CASTELWEENTEAFF.

This rearrangement joins TRBV21-1 to TRBJ2-3; the table assigns TRBD2, which was not confirmed against the DNA. TRBV21-1 is designated a pseudogene. This CDR3 has 17 residues. In DNA form, the CDR3 reads TGTGCCAGCAGCAAACTTCAGCGGGAGGGCCTTGTGGATACGCAGTATTTT. It yields the protein CASSKLQREGLVDTQYF.

The chain combines TRBV27 with TRBJ2-2; TRBD1 matches 7 bases. Germline V gene lookup returns CDR1 MNHEY and CDR2 SMNVEV (reference sequence). The CDR3 consists of 16 residues. V trimming: 5 bases; J trimming: 4 bases; junction bases outside the gene matches: 10. The CDR3 region is CASSLLTGSPTGELFF. For the CDR3, the DNA is TGTGCCAGCAGTCTCCTGACAGGGAGTCCCACCGGGGAGCTGTTTTTT.

The chain employs TRBV7-8 and TRBJ2-1, with 12 bases identical to TRBD1. Unmatched junction bases numbered 4, after V lost 4 bases and J lost 9 bases. The CDR3 contains 14 residues. Germline V gives CDR1 SGHVS, CDR2 FQNEAQ. The CDR3 region is CASSSGQGAVEQFF. The DNA of the CDR3 is TGTGCCAGCAGCTCGGGACAGGGGGCGGTTGAGCAGTTCTTC.

V usage is TRBV11-2 and J usage is TRBJ2-7; D gene uncertain. CDR1 is SGHAT, CDR2 FQNNGV, per germline. V was cut by 0 bases and J by 7 bases, with 7 bases left in between. The length of the CDR3 is 12 residues. The CDR3 spells CASSLDLGEQYF. The CDR3 DNA is TGTGCCAGCAGCTTAGATCTTGGGGAGCAGTACTTC. Complete variable domain (other parts from reference TRBV11-2 and TRBJ2-7): EAGVAQSPRYKIIEKRQSVAFWCNPISGHATLYWYQQILGQGPKLLIQFQNNGVVDDSQLPKDRFSAERLKGVDSTLKIQPAKLEDSAVYLCASSLDLGEQYFGPGTRLTVT.

The V gene is TRBV28, the J gene TRBJ2-7; D gene uncertain. V dropped 5 bases and J dropped 4 bases, with 12 bases sitting between them. Germline CDR1 is MDHEN and CDR2 is SYDVKM. The CDR3 runs to 13 residues. The DNA of the CDR3 is TGTGCCAGCAGTGGCTCCCGACAATACGAGCAGTACTTC. Its translation is CASSGSRQYEQYF.

This clone was recorded once. The V call is TRBV5-5, the J call TRBJ2-7, with D perhaps TRBD1 or TRBD2 (5 bases each). V was pared by 0 bases and J by 0 bases, with 16 bases between. The CDR3 sequence is 17 residues long. Looked up from germline, CDR1 is SGHKS and CDR2 is YYEKEE (reference sequence). CDR3 sequence (DNA): TGTGCCAGCAGCTTGGCCTTCGGGACCGCAAGCTCCTACGAGCAGTACTTC. This gives the protein CASSLAFGTASSYEQYF.

The chain has TRBV29-1 and TRBJ2-2; the D is unclear. This CDR3 has 13 amino acids. Germline lookup yields CDR1 SQVTM and CDR2 ANQGSEA. V gave up 0 bases and J gave up 1 base, with 3 bases separating them. The chain's CDR3 is CSVEDQNTGELFF. The CDR3 bases are TGCAGCGTTGAAGATCAGAACACCGGGGAGCTGTTTTTT.

The CDR3 region is CASSLWAAAQDTQYF. The CDR3 DNA reads as TGTGCCAGCAGCTTATGGGCAGCCGCACAAGATACGCAGTATTTT. The rearrangement uses TRBV7-8 and TRBJ2-3; D remains ambiguous. The CDR3 consists of 15 residues. Trimming removed 2 bases from V and 5 bases from J, with 14 bases in between. Germline loops: CDR1 SGHVS, CDR2 FQNEAQ.

The chain recombines TRBV7-6 with TRBJ2-3, with TRBD2 identical over 13 bases. After removal of 5 bases from V and 4 bases from J, the junction contained 9 bases not matched to a gene. The CDR3 length is 17 residues. Germline V gene lookup returns CDR1 SGHVS and CDR2 FNYEAQ. The CDR3 DNA follows: TGTGCCAGCAGCCCAACTAGCGGGAGGGCCGCGGCAGATACGCAGTATTTT. Residues: CASSPTSGRAAADTQYF. Full variable domain (rest looked up from reference TRBV7-6 and TRBJ2-3): GAGVSQSPRYKVTKRGQDVALRCDPISGHVSLYWYRQALGQGPEFLTYFNYEAQQDKSGLPNDRFSAERPEGSISTLTIQRTEQRDSAMYRCASSPTSGRAAADTQYFGPGTRLTVL.

In DNA, the CDR3 is TGCAGCGTCCTGGACGGCGTAGGGACTGAAGCTTTCTTT. This gives the protein CSVLDGVGTEAFF. The genes are TRBV29-1 and TRBJ1-1; D gene uncertain. With 6 bases removed from V and 5 bases from J, the gap between germline ends came to 16 bases. Germline CDR1 SQVTM, CDR2 ANQGSEA. The CDR3 has 13 residues. Looking up the rest from reference TRBV29-1 and TRBJ1-1 gives the full variable domain: SAVISQKPSRDICQRGTSLTIQCQVDSQVTMMFWYRQQPGQSLTLIATANQGSEATYESGFVIDKFPISRPNLTFSTLTVSNMSPEDSSIYLCSVLDGVGTEAFFGQGTRLTVV.

This sequence joins TRBV2 and TRBJ2-5, with 9 bases identical to TRBD2. Germline V gene sequence: CDR1 SNHLY, CDR2 FYNNEI. This CDR3 comprises 15 residues. Trimming took 4 bases from V and 4 from J; bases not matched to a gene: 7. The CDR3 here is CASSVHSGSGETQYF. In DNA form, the CDR3 reads TGTGCCAGCAGTGTTCATAGCGGGAGCGGAGAGACCCAGTACTTC.